This entry lists 21 T cell receptor beta chains sequenced from one sample in a study of blood T cell repertoires in COVID-19. Using immunoSEQ multiplex PCR, the repertoire was profiled, and TCRdb retains in-frame clones only, with some absent. Among roughly 190,000 clones, about four fifths were seen once, and the ten largest hold about 11%. Sequencing was performed on peripheral blood. These receptors were obtained from a woman between 35 and 50 years old with COVID-19, enrolled during active disease.

V usage is TRBV28 and J usage is TRBJ2-7; TRBD1 might be the D (5 bases). The CDR3 length is 16 residues. Trimming left V 2 bases short and J 0 bases short, with 14 bases between. Germline V gene sequence: CDR1 MDHEN, CDR2 SYDVKM. The CDR3 is CASSLAPQGASYEQYF. CDR3 coding DNA: TGTGCCAGCAGTTTAGCCCCTCAGGGTGCCTCCTACGAGCAGTACTTC.

The rearrangement joins TRBV28 to TRBJ1-2, with 10 bases aligning to TRBD1. The CDR3 runs 13 residues. Trimming at V came to 8 bases and at J to 6 bases, leaving 6 bases not matched to a gene. The germline gives CDR1 MDHEN, CDR2 SYDVKM. CDR3 bases: TGTGCCAGCGCCGGGACAGGGGTTAATGGCTACACCTTC. Amino acids: CASAGTGVNGYTF.

The gene calls are TRBV7-6 and TRBJ2-3, with 13 nucleotides matching TRBD2. Germline CDR1 reads SGHVS; CDR2 reads FNYEAQ. The CDR3 has 20 amino acids. V dropped 3 bases and J dropped 2; count of bases not matched to a gene: 14. This CDR3 reads CASSFPGTSGKERVTDTQYF. In DNA form, the CDR3 reads TGTGCCAGCAGCTTCCCCGGGACTAGCGGGAAGGAGAGGGTCACAGATACGCAGTATTTT.

This clone has just one count. CDR3 residues: CASSFTGGEQYF. DNA for the CDR3: TGTGCCAGCAGTTTTACAGGGGGCGAGCAGTACTTC. This chain joins TRBV27 and TRBJ2-7; TRBD1 aligns across 8 bases. The ends lost 3 bases at V and 6 bases at J; junction bases unmatched: 1. Looked up from germline, CDR1 is MNHEY and CDR2 is SMNVEV (reference sequence). The CDR3 consists of 12 residues.

CDR3: CASSWGVAYEQFF. The CDR3 nucleotides are TGTGCCAGCAGTTGGGGAGTGGCCTACGAGCAGTTCTTC. This chain links TRBV12-3 or TRBV12-4 with TRBJ2-1, with D maybe TRBD2 (5 bases). The CDR3 consists of 13 residues. Trimming cost V 4 bases and J 10 bases, with 14 bases left between them.

The chain combines TRBV6-1 with TRBJ2-7; D unclear. Germline assignment: CDR1 MNHNS and CDR2 SASEGT. The CDR3 covers 13 residues. Trimming stripped 2 bases from V and 0 bases from J, with 5 bases between. The CDR3 DNA reads as TGTGCCAGCAGTGAACAGGCCTCCTACGAGCAGTACGTC. It is translated as CASSEQASYEQYV.

V and J are TRBV13 and TRBJ1-1, with no clear D. This CDR3 has 14 amino acids. Deletions cut 5 bases from V and 6 bases from J, with 16 bases between. Germline V gene lookup returns CDR1 PRHDT and CDR2 FYEKMQ (reference sequence). The CDR3 is CASSATRRTSEAFF. CDR3 in DNA: TGTGCCAGCAGCGCCACTAGAAGAACCTCTGAAGCTTTCTTT.

The chain couples TRBV9 to TRBJ2-2, with TRBD2 matching 8 bases. This CDR3 comprises 15 residues. Germline CDR1 is SGDLS and CDR2 is YYNGEE. V lost 5 bases to trimming and J lost 3 bases; unmatched junction nucleotides: 6. In nucleotides, the CDR3 is TGTGCCAGCAGTGCGGGGGGTCAGTACACCGGGGAGCTGTTTTTT. This gives the protein CASSAGGQYTGELFF.

The CDR3 bases are TGTGCCAGCAGCGCGAGTCTTGGAAACACCATATATTTT. It is translated as CASSASLGNTIYF. The rearrangement joins TRBV7-8 to TRBJ1-3; D gene ambiguous. This CDR3 region has 13 residues. With 5 bases removed from V and 3 bases from J, the gap between germline ends came to 8 bases. From germline, CDR1 is SGHVS and CDR2 FQNEAQ.

This chain links TRBV3-1 (or the pseudogene TRBV3-2) with TRBJ2-4, with a weak D call TRBD2 (7 bases). The germline gives CDR1 LGHDT, CDR2 YNNKEL (reference sequence). V was cut by 4 bases and J by 9 bases, with 16 bases left in between. CDR3 length: 14 residues. CDR3 DNA sequence: TGTGCCAGCAGCCGCGGAGGGGGGGACCCCATTCAGTACTTC. Translated: CASSRGGGDPIQYF.

V is TRBV27 and J is TRBJ2-2; 7 bases align to TRBD2. This CDR3 contains 17 residues. The germline CDR1 and CDR2 sequences are MNHEY and SMNVEV (reference sequence). The ends lost 6 bases at V and 8 bases at J; junction bases unmatched: 18. The CDR3, as DNA: TGTGCCAGCAGGACCCAACCGGGACTACCACCCCTTGGGGAGCTGTTTTTT. This encodes CASRTQPGLPPLGELFF.

The rearrangement joins TRBV4-1 to TRBJ1-2, with D possibly matching TRBD1 (5 bases). Deletions cut 3 bases from V and 8 bases from J, with 13 bases between. CDR1 and CDR2 from the germline V gene are MGHRA and YSYEKL. The CDR3 has 13 residues. The CDR3 loop reads CASSHPRGVGYTF. The CDR3 DNA sequence: TGCGCCAGCAGCCATCCTCGGGGGGTCGGCTACACCTTC.

The rearrangement joins TRBV7-9 to TRBJ1-1; D is uncertain. CDR3 size: 10 residues. V lost 0 bases and J lost 10, with 3 bases in between. CDR1 SEHNR and CDR2 FQNEAQ come from the germline V gene (reference sequence). The CDR3 spells CASSLAGAFF. The CDR3, as DNA: TGTGCCAGCAGCTTAGCCGGAGCTTTCTTT.

V is TRBV9 and J is TRBJ2-5, with D maybe TRBD2 (5 bases). CDR1 is SGDLS, CDR2 YYNGEE, per germline. V gave up 0 bases and J gave up 4 bases, with 13 bases separating them. This CDR3 comprises 15 residues. The CDR3 DNA is TGTGCCAGCAGCGTAGGGTTAATTCGGGGAGAGACCCAGTACTTC. It codes for CASSVGLIRGETQYF.

This sequence joins TRBV28 and TRBJ2-7, with 9 bases identical to TRBD2. This CDR3 has 15 residues. Germline trimming cut 2 bases from V and 4 bases from J; bases unmatched to any gene: 6. Germline lookup yields CDR1 MDHEN and CDR2 SYDVKM. Written as DNA, the CDR3 is TGTGCCAGCAGTTTAAGCGGGGGGTCGATTTACGAGCAGTACTTC. This codes for CASSLSGGSIYEQYF.

The chain is built from TRBV7-6 and TRBJ2-1, with a possible D match to TRBD1 (5 bases). This CDR3 contains 15 residues. Germline CDR1 is SGHVS and CDR2 is FNYEAQ. The germline V and J ends were trimmed by 2 bases and 6 bases, with 14 bases remaining between them. The CDR3 sequence: CASSLSGQGPNEQFF. CDR3 coding DNA: TGTGCCAGCAGCTTATCCGGTCAGGGCCCCAATGAGCAGTTCTTC. The variable domain in full, with the rest retrieved from reference TRBV7-6 and TRBJ2-1, is GAGVSQSPRYKVTKRGQDVALRCDPISGHVSLYWYRQALGQGPEFLTYFNYEAQQDKSGLPNDRFSAERPEGSISTLTIQRTEQRDSAMYRCASSLSGQGPNEQFFGPGTRLTVL.

This clone was observed once. In the same sample, other DNA sequences code for this CDR3. CDR3 amino acids: CASSLSGGSTDTQYF. The CDR3, as DNA: TGTGCCAGCAGCCTCAGCGGGGGAAGCACAGATACGCAGTATTTT. The chain couples TRBV7-3 to TRBJ2-3; TRBD2 aligns across 8 bases. Germline CDR1 and CDR2: SGHTA and FQGTGA. The V segment lost 5 bases and the J segment 0 bases; nucleotides outside the gene matches: 4. The CDR3 consists of 15 residues.

The rearrangement joins TRBV7-9 to TRBJ2-1; 10 bases align to TRBD2. The V gene end was trimmed by 5 bases and the J gene end by 7 bases; junction bases not matched to a gene: 8. Germline V lookup: CDR1 SEHNR, CDR2 FQNEAQ (reference sequence). CDR3 length: 15 residues. Here the CDR3 DNA reads TGTGCCAGCAGCACCGATAGCGGGAGGTCGAATGAGCAGTTCTTC. Its translation: CASSTDSGRSNEQFF.

In DNA, the CDR3 is TGTGCCTGGCAAGCAGACACAAGCACCGGGGAGCTGTTTTTT. It codes for CAWQADTSTGELFF. This rearrangement joins TRBV30 to TRBJ2-2; D gene unclear. The CDR3 is 14 amino acids. Germline CDR1 is GTSNPN and CDR2 is SVGIG (reference sequence). V dropped 5 bases and J dropped 4 bases, with 14 bases sitting between them.

J is TRBJ2-5 and V is TRBV5-6; 8 positions agree with TRBD2. Per the germline V gene, CDR1 is SGHDT and CDR2 is YYEEEE. After removal of 0 bases from V and 3 bases from J, the junction contained 4 bases not matched to a gene. The CDR3 loop spans 15 amino acids. The CDR3 DNA is TGTGCCAGCAGCTTGGATGCGGGGGGTGAAGAGACCCAGTACTTC. It codes for CASSLDAGGEETQYF.

This rearrangement joins TRBV5-1 to TRBJ2-5, with 9 bases that match TRBD2. The CDR3 has 17 residues. Germline V lookup: CDR1 SGHRS, CDR2 YFSETQ. Trimming took 1 base from V and 2 from J; bases not matched to a gene: 9. CDR3 coding DNA: TGCGCCAGCAGCTTGTTAGTTCTAGCGGGGTTACAAGAGACCCAGTACTTC. It yields the protein CASSLLVLAGLQETQYF. Based on the CDR3 plus reference TRBV5-1 and TRBJ2-5, the full variable domain is KAGVTQTPRYLIKTRGQQVTLSCSPISGHRSVSWYQQTPGQGLQFLFEYFSETQRNKGNFPGRFSGRQFSNSRSEMNVSTLELGDSALYLCASSLLVLAGLQETQYFGPGTRLLVL.